This T cell receptor beta chain was identified during a study of T cell clonality in common variable immunodeficiency. In this sample, this clone turned up many times. Generated by immunoSEQ multiplex PCR, the TCRdb table keeps only in-frame clones and is missing some. The table lists about 34,000 clones, no singletons, with 0.75% to 1% in the top ten. Sequencing input: peripheral blood mononuclear cells. The source is a person aged 18 to 70 in good health.

The CDR3 region is CASSPPQIGGNTEAFF. The part of the CDR3 DNA that was read is TGTGCCAGCTCACCACCTCAAATCGGGGGGAACACTGAA. The chain carries TRBV18 and TRBJ1-1; perhaps TRBD1 as D (5 bases). The read ends 3 residues shy of where the CDR3 ends; the end is completed using the germline J gene. This CDR3 region has 16 residues. Between the trimmed V and J ends, which lost 0 bases and 1 base, there was a span of 12 bases. The V gene's germline CDR1 is KGHSH and CDR2 LQKENI.